This TCR beta chain was identified in a study of T cells in Graves' hyperthyroidism and ophthalmopathy. The study's findings and limits: Most clonotypes expanded in thyroid above 0.001 were likewise present in blood. Ophthalmopathy was model-predicted a median approximately six months pre-onset. Stable hyperthyroidism and ophthalmopathy were separated using 13 V-J signatures.

Regions amplified from RNA transcripts were the TCR beta CDR3 regions. Using the HTBI primer set, a first-round RT-PCR was run on the TCR CDR3. TCRdb ran MiXCR on the multiplex PCR reads and lists one entry per CDR3 protein. This table holds roughly 720,000 distinct CDR3 sequences, roughly a sixth found once. Comment on this clonotype: Its antigen is unidentified.

Trimming shortened V by 8 bases and J by 1 base, and 12 bases separated the two germline ends. There are 13 residues in the CDR3. Germline lookup yields CDR1 SEHNR and CDR2 FQNEAQ (reference sequence). PBMCs were sourced from roughly 10 ml fresh peripheral blood. The genes are TRBV7-9 and TRBJ2-7; a possible D gene is TRBD1 (6 bases). This receptor was taken from a man aged 45-60 years with Graves' hyperthyroidism. Input material: blood. CDR3 in amino acids: CASDRLESYEQYF. DNA of the CDR3: TGTGCCAGCGACAGGTTGGAATCCTACGAGCAGTACTTC.